This T cell receptor (beta chain) was sequenced in a study of identical twins. This clonotype was recorded many times. Antigen specificity is unknown. Looked up from germline, CDR1 is SQVTM and CDR2 is ANQGSEA. The V end lost 3 bases, the J end lost 0 bases, and 9 bases lay between the germline ends. CDR3 length equals 13 residues. Unique molecular identifiers were present on the cDNA, and a universal primer site came from template switching. Via MiXCR, TCRdb re-called the 5' RACE reads, giving one row per CDR3 protein. This table holds about 570,000 distinct CDR3 sequences, 9% to 10% found once. Study conclusions and caveats: Excess sharing by twins proved weaker in beta out-of-frame sequences.

This sample also appeared in a second study, on yellow fever vaccine responses in identical twins.

The origin of this receptor is a woman aged 18-30 years in good health. The sequenced material came from PBMCs. The chain employs TRBV29-1 and TRBJ2-7, with D hard to call. CDR3 coding DNA: TGCAGCGTTGACAACGGAAACTCCTACGAGCAGTACTTC. Encoded protein: CSVDNGNSYEQYF.